Included here is one T cell receptor beta chain sequence, with context. CDR1 and CDR2 from the germline V gene are DFQATT and SNEGSKA (reference sequence). With V trimmed by 5 bases and J by 2 bases, 7 bases remained unmatched. CDR3 length: 15 amino acids. The data were taken from a study of CD8 T cells in ankylosing spondylitis. Each CDR3 protein is one row after TCRdb ran MiXCR on the 5' RACE reads. The table includes some 290,000 distinct CDR3 sequences, roughly 20% detected once. The specimen was blood, either unsorted or a sorted T cell fraction (not recorded which). This sequence joins TRBV20-1 and TRBJ1-5; 9 bases match TRBD1. This receptor was identified in a male donor with ankylosing spondylitis or in good health (not recorded which). The CDR3 sequence is CSAAQGAYGNQPQHF. CDR3 sequence (DNA): TGCAGTGCTGCACAGGGGGCTTATGGCAATCAGCCCCAGCATTTT.